This passage covers 2 T cell receptor beta chains from one sample sequenced in a study of blood T cell repertoires in COVID-19 (dated by TCRdb to the early 2020s). Library creation used the immunoSEQ multiplex PCR assay. TCRdb stores this immuneACCESS table with in-frame sequences only. Part of the clones is absent; in the studies checked, under half of the shortfall reflects unresolved V genes, and no reason is known for the rest. The sample table shows more than 200,000 clones, and approximately 82% are seen once. About 2.5% of the sample comes from the top ten. Specimen: peripheral blood. These receptors were collected from a woman between 65 and 79 years old with active or convalescent COVID-19.

V gene TRBV20-1 combines with J gene TRBJ2-7; possibly TRBD1 for D (6 bases). CDR1 and CDR2 (germline): DFQATT, SNEGSKA (reference sequence). The CDR3 extends over 15 amino acids. The germline V and J ends were trimmed by 3 bases and 4 bases, with 19 bases remaining between them. CDR3 residues: CSASRDIPISYEQYF. CDR3 coding DNA: TGCAGTGCTAGTCGGGACATACCTATTTCGTACGAGCAGTACTTC.

The count of this clone is one. The CDR3 sequence is CASSILHGTATNTEAFF. CDR3 nucleotides: TGTGCCAGTAGTATACTCCATGGGACAGCTACGAACACTGAAGCTTTCTTT. The J gene is TRBJ1-1, the V gene TRBV19, with 7 nucleotides matching TRBD1. Germline trimming cut 2 bases from V and 1 base from J; bases unmatched to any gene: 10. CDR1 LNHDA and CDR2 SQIVND come from the germline V gene (reference sequence). The CDR3 runs 17 residues.